The 23 T cell receptor beta chains reported below all come from one sample, sequenced in a study of sequential checkpoint blockade in melanoma. Profiling relied on immunoSEQ multiplex PCR, and the TCRdb table lists in-frame clones only, not all of them. The repertoire holds 7,500 to 10,000 clones, with approximately 77% as singletons. Treatment described: randomized to nivolumab then ipilimumab (arm A) or the reverse (arm B). This material consisted of CD8+ T cells sorted from blood (inferred from file names), taken from a patient given nivolumab and ipilimumab in sequence. The receptors were gathered from a human donor with melanoma.

CDR3 amino acids: CASSAWGGTEAFF. The DNA of the CDR3 is TGTGCCAGCAGCGCATGGGGGGGCACTGAAGCTTTCTTT. V gene TRBV7-2 combines with J gene TRBJ1-1, with D maybe TRBD1 (5 bases). V was clipped by 5 bases and J by 4 bases, with 11 bases between them. Germline V CDR1 and CDR2: SGHTA, FQGNSA. The CDR3 contains 13 residues.

The chain uses TRBV6-5 and TRBJ2-7; D is perhaps TRBD1 (6 bases). V was shortened by 6 bases and J by 3 bases, with 15 bases between the two germline ends. Germline V CDR1 and CDR2: MNHEY, SVGAGI. CDR3 length: 14 residues. The chain's CDR3 is CASSTGSSGYEQYF. CDR3 coding DNA: TGTGCCAGCAGCACAGGGTCCTCGGGCTACGAGCAGTACTTC.

The chain joins TRBV5-4 to TRBJ2-5, with D unresolved. This CDR3 comprises 11 residues. V lost 5 bases to trimming and J lost 4 bases, with 6 bases between them. Germline V gene lookup returns CDR1 SGHNT and CDR2 YYREEE (reference sequence). The CDR3 protein is CASSSVETQYF. For the CDR3, the DNA is TGTGCCAGCAGTTCGGTAGAGACCCAGTACTTC.

The chain links TRBV19 to TRBJ2-5; weak D call: TRBD2 (5 bases). Looked up from germline, CDR1 is LNHDA and CDR2 is SQIVND (reference sequence). Trimming took 9 bases from V and 6 from J, leaving 29 bases between them. The CDR3 consists of 17 residues. CDR3 sequence: CASPRLTCTGSWKTQYF. CDR3 DNA: TGTGCCAGCCCCCGCCTTACTTGTACGGGGTCGTGGAAGACCCAGTACTTC.

The CDR3 DNA follows: TGTGCCAGCAGCAGCGTGGGGGGGTCCTATGGCTACACCTTC. Amino acid sequence: CASSSVGGSYGYTF. The gene calls are TRBV6-9 and TRBJ1-2, with D possibly TRBD1 on 5 matching bases. Germline CDR1 is MNHGY and CDR2 is SVAAGI. This CDR3 spans 14 amino acids. V was pared by 6 bases and J by 4 bases, with 15 bases between.

This clone was detected a few times. The chain is built from TRBV6-5 and TRBJ2-1, with 7 bases that match TRBD2. CDR1 is MNHEY, CDR2 SVGAGI, per germline. The CDR3 contains 15 residues. V dropped 6 bases and J dropped 5; count of bases not matched to a gene: 10. CDR3 in amino acids: CASSEIAGGNNEQFF. CDR3 nucleotides: TGTGCCAGCAGCGAGATAGCGGGTGGGAACAATGAGCAGTTCTTC.

V gene TRBV7-9 combines with J gene TRBJ1-2, with TRBD1 matching 8 bases. CDR3 length: 14 amino acids. The trim removed 1 base at V and 4 bases at J, leaving 2 bases unmatched. Germline values: CDR1 SEHNR, CDR2 FQNEAQ (reference sequence). The CDR3 loop reads CASSLEGTGYGYTF. CDR3 nucleotides: TGTGCCAGCAGCTTAGAAGGGACAGGCTATGGCTACACCTTC. Full variable domain (remainder filled in from reference TRBV7-9 and TRBJ1-2): DTGVSQNPRHKITKRGQNVTFRCDPISEHNRLYWYRQTLGQGPEFLTYFQNEAQLEKSRLLSDRFSAERPKGSFSTLEIQRTEQGDSAMYLCASSLEGTGYGYTFGSGTRLTVV.

This chain links TRBV4-1 with TRBJ2-7; TRBD1 might be the D (5 bases). Germline-derived CDR1 and CDR2 are MGHRA and YSYEKL. The CDR3 spans 15 residues. V was trimmed by 3 bases and J by 3 bases, leaving 15 bases between them. CDR3 DNA sequence: TGCGCCAGCAGCCAGAGTTTAGGGGCGATCTACGAGCAGTACTTC. Its protein product is CASSQSLGAIYEQYF.

The V gene is TRBV7-2, the J gene TRBJ2-7; D is undetermined. Germline-derived CDR1 and CDR2 are SGHTA and FQGNSA. The CDR3 is 12 amino acids. V lost 4 bases, J lost 6 bases, and 10 bases lay in between. The CDR3 sequence is CASSSVAAEQYF. CDR3 in DNA: TGTGCCAGCAGCTCTGTGGCGGCCGAGCAGTACTTC. The full variable domain, in which reference TRBV7-2 and TRBJ2-7 provide the parts outside the CDR3, is GAGVSQSPSNKVTEKGKDVELRCDPISGHTALYWYRQSLGQGLEFLIYFQGNSAPDKSGLPSDRFSAERTGGSVSTLTIQRTQQEDSAVYLCASSSVAAEQYFGPGTRLTVT.

This clone was seen more than once but under ten times. The chain carries TRBV27 and TRBJ2-7; TRBD2 might be the D (5 bases). The CDR3 loop spans 16 amino acids. V dropped 5 bases and J dropped 2 bases, with 19 bases sitting between them. Germline values: CDR1 MNHEY, CDR2 SMNVEV (reference sequence). The CDR3 reads CASSLQGLDAPYEQYF. The CDR3 DNA follows: TGTGCCAGCAGTCTGCAAGGACTGGACGCTCCCTACGAGCAGTACTTC.

This clone came up once. The V gene is TRBV27, the J gene TRBJ2-7; D call uncertain. The CDR3 runs to 11 residues. Between the trimmed V and J ends, which lost 8 bases and 4 bases, there was a span of 9 bases. Germline assignment: CDR1 MNHEY and CDR2 SMNVEV (reference sequence). The CDR3 bases are TGTGCCAGCTCGTCTAATTACGAGCAGTACTTC. This encodes CASSSNYEQYF.

The chain recombines TRBV27 with TRBJ2-5; tentative D call: TRBD2 (6 bases). TRBJ2-7 matches the DNA end more closely, so the J call is doubtful. Germline loops: CDR1 MNHEY, CDR2 SMNVEV (reference sequence). The CDR3 consists of 12 residues. CDR3 nucleotide sequence: TGTGCCAGCAGTTTACAGGGAGGCGAGCAGTACTTC. It specifies CASSLQGGEQYF.

The chain employs TRBV9 and TRBJ2-2; D not certain. The germline V gene encodes CDR1 SGDLS and CDR2 YYNGEE. This CDR3 is 14 amino acids long. V was cut by 0 bases and J by 3 bases, with 6 bases left in between. The CDR3, as DNA: TGTGCCAGCAGCGTAGATCTGTACACCGGGGAGCTGTTTTTT. Translated, it gives CASSVDLYTGELFF.

This rearrangement joins TRBV5-1 to TRBJ2-1; 8 bases fit TRBD2. The CDR3 is 17 amino acids. V shed 0 bases and J 5 bases; nucleotides not matched to a gene: 10. CDR1 SGHRS and CDR2 YFSETQ come from the germline V gene. Here the CDR3 DNA reads TGCGCCAGCAGCTTGGGATTAGCGGGGAATCGGGACAATGAGCAGTTCTTC. Amino acids: CASSLGLAGNRDNEQFF.

V gene TRBV28 combines with J gene TRBJ2-7, with D possibly matching TRBD1 (5 bases). The germline V gene has CDR1 MDHEN and CDR2 SYDVKM. The CDR3 runs to 16 residues. V was clipped by 3 bases and J by 3 bases, with 18 bases between them. CDR3 in amino acids: CASSLSETEYFYEQYF. In DNA form, the CDR3 reads TGTGCCAGCAGTTTGTCGGAGACAGAATATTTCTACGAGCAGTACTTC.

This chain connects TRBV15 to TRBJ1-1; D not resolved. The CDR3 is made up of 14 amino acids. CDR1 and CDR2 from the germline V gene are LNHNV and YYDKDF (reference sequence). V lost 5 bases, J lost 0 bases, and 10 bases lay in between. The CDR3 loop is CATSWGGMNTEAFF. CDR3 DNA: TGTGCCACCAGCTGGGGAGGGATGAACACTGAAGCTTTCTTT.

The chain combines TRBV19 with TRBJ2-1; 8 bases are a match to TRBD2. J was trimmed by 2 bases and V by 3 bases; bases with no gene match: 3. Germline assignment: CDR1 LNHDA and CDR2 SQIVND (reference sequence). The CDR3 extends over 15 amino acids. This CDR3 is CASSISGLAYNEQFF. The CDR3 nucleotides are TGTGCCAGTAGTATCTCGGGACTAGCCTACAATGAGCAGTTCTTC.

The chain couples TRBV5-1 to TRBJ2-5; possible D gene TRBD1, 6 bases. Germline assignment: CDR1 SGHRS and CDR2 YFSETQ. The CDR3 loop spans 16 amino acids. V lost 4 bases to trimming and J lost 0 bases, with 16 bases between them. As DNA, the CDR3 is TGCGCCAGCAGCCCCCTTCGACAGGCCAACCAAGAGACCCAGTACTTC. Translating it yields CASSPLRQANQETQYF.

This chain connects TRBV6-4 to TRBJ2-4; TRBD2 matches at 10 bases. Unmatched junction bases numbered 4, after V lost 0 bases and J lost 8 bases. The CDR3 has 15 residues. Per germline, CDR1 MRHNA and CDR2 SNTAGT. The DNA for the CDR3 is TGTGCCAGCAGTGACTCGTCTAGCGGGAGCCACATTCAGTACTTC. The encoded protein is CASSDSSSGSHIQYF.

V is TRBV5-4 and J is TRBJ2-7; TRBD1 aligns across 9 bases. V was clipped by 4 bases and J by 6 bases; unmatched bases: 8. CDR3 length: 14 amino acids. Per the germline V gene, CDR1 is SGHNT and CDR2 is YYREEE (reference sequence). CDR3 protein: CASSRPGTGSEQYF. CDR3 coding DNA: TGTGCCAGCAGCCGTCCCGGGACAGGGTCCGAGCAGTACTTC.

The V and J genes are TRBV6-4 and TRBJ2-1; TRBD2 matches at 7 bases. J gave up 5 bases and V 4 bases, and 5 bases lay outside the gene matches. This CDR3 spans 14 amino acids. Germline CDR1 MRHNA, CDR2 SNTAGT. CDR3 nucleotides: TGTGCCAGCAGTGCCAGCGGGGAAAACAATGAGCAGTTCTTC. Translated: CASSASGENNEQFF.

V usage is TRBV6-6 and J usage is TRBJ1-2, with a weak D call TRBD1 (6 bases). There are 12 residues in the CDR3. Trimming took 8 bases from V and 8 from J, leaving 15 bases between them. CDR1 is MNHNY and CDR2 is SVGAGI in the germline V gene (reference sequence). CDR3 amino acids: CASAITGKGYTF. CDR3 nucleotides: TGTGCCAGCGCAATTACAGGGAAAGGCTACACCTTC.

The rearrangement uses TRBV4-1 and TRBJ1-2; 12 nucleotides match TRBD1. Germline assignment: CDR1 MGHRA and CDR2 YSYEKL. This CDR3 comprises 18 residues. V trimming: 0 bases; J trimming: 2 bases; junction bases outside the gene matches: 7. CDR3 region: CASSQEGDRGPLNYGYTF. Here the CDR3 DNA reads TGCGCCAGCAGCCAAGAGGGGGACAGGGGGCCTTTGAACTATGGCTACACCTTC.